The clone carrying this TCR beta chain appeared many times. One end of the junction does not line up with germline, which may come from a read error. The second PCR ran roughly 7 to 12 cycles with a sample-barcoded 5' primer and J-beta primers. From the 5' RACE reads, TCRdb called clonotypes with MiXCR, one entry per CDR3 protein. The profile covers 630,000 or so distinct CDR3 sequences, with approximately 30% appearing a single time and more than 15% taken by the ten largest. Per germline, CDR1 SSHAT and CDR2 FNYEAQ (reference sequence). This CDR3 has 15 amino acids. The data were obtained in a study of blood T cells in healthy people across ages.

The J gene is TRBJ2-2, the V gene TRBV7-7, with D perhaps given as TRBD1 or TRBD2 (5 bases each). This receptor was taken from a woman at least 80 years old in good health. Sample: blood. CDR3 region: CASSLVGTDTGELFF. The CDR3 DNA sequence: TGTGCTAGCAGCTTAGTTGGGACGGACACCGGGGAGCTGTTTTTT.